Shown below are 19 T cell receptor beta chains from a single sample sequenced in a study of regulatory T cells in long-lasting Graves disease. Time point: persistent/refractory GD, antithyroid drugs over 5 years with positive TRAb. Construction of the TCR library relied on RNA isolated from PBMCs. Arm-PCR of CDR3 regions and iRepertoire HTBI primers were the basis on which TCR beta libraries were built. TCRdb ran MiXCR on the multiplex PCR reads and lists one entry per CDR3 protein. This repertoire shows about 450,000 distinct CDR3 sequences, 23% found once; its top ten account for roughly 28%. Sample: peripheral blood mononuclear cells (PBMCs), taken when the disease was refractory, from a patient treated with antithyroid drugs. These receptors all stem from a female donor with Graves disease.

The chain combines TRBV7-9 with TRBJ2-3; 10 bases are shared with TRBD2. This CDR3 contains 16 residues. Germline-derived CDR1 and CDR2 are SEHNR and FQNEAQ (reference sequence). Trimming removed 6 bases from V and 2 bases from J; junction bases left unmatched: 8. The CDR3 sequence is CASRYTGTSDTDTQYF. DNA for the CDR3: TGTGCCAGCAGATACACCGGGACTAGCGACACAGATACGCAGTATTTT.

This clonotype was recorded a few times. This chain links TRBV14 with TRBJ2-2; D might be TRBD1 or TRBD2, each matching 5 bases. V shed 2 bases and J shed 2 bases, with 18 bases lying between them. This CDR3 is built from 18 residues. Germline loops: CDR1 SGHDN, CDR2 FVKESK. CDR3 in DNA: TGTGCCAGCAGCCAATGGGGGAAATGGGGAATAAACACCGGGGAGCTGTTTTTT. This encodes CASSQWGKWGINTGELFF.

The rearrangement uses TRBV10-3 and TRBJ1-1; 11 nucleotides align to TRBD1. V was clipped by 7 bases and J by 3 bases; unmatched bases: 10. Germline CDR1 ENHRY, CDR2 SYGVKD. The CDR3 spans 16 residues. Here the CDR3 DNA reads TGTGCCATCACAGCATCCAGGGGACAGGGGGACACTGAAGCTTTCTTT. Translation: CAITASRGQGDTEAFF.

The DNA for the CDR3 is TGCAGCCCCCTCCGACAGGGTGCCTCATGGACTGAAGCTTTCTTT. This sequence encodes CSPLRQGASWTEAFF. The J gene is TRBJ1-1, the V gene TRBV29-1, with 7 bases fitting TRBD1. V lost 8 bases, J lost 5 bases, and 17 bases stayed unmatched. CDR3 size: 15 residues. The germline CDR1 and CDR2 sequences are SQVTM and ANQGSEA.

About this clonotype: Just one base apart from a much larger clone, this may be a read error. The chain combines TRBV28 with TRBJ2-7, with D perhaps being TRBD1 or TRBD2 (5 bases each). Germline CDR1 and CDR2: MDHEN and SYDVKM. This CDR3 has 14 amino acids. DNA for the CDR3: TGTGCCGGCAGTTTCGAAAGGGACGGGTACGAGCAGTACTTC. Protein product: CAGSFERDGYEQYF.

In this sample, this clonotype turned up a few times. The chain's CDR3 is CASSQDQDRPNTEAFF. The CDR3 DNA reads as TGTGCCAGCAGCCAAGATCAAGACAGACCGAACACTGAAGCTTTCTTT. The V and J genes are TRBV3-1 and TRBJ1-1, with a possible D match to TRBD1 (5 bases). V was shortened by 0 bases and J by 1 base, with 12 bases between the two germline ends. This CDR3 has 16 residues. Germline V CDR1 and CDR2: LGHDT, YNNKEL (reference sequence).

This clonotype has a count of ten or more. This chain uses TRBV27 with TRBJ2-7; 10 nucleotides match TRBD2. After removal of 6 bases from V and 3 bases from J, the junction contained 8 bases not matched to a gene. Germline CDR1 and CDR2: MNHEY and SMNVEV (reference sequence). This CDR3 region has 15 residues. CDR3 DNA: TGTGCCAGCAGATCCCAACTAGCGGGACTCTACGAGCAGTACTTC. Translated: CASRSQLAGLYEQYF.

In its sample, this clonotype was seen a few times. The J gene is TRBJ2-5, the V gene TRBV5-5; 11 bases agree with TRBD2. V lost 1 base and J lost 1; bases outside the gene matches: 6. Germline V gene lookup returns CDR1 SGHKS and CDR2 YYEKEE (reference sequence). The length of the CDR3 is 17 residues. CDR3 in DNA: TGTGCCAGCAGCTTGTTAGCGGGAGGGAGTATCCAAGAGACCCAGTACTTC. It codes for CASSLLAGGSIQETQYF.

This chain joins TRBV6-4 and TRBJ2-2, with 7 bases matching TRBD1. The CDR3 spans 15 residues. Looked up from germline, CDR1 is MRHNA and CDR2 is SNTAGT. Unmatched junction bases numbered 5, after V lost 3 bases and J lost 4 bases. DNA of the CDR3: TGTGCCAGCAGTGAACAGGGGTCGGGCACCGGGGAGCTGTTTTTT. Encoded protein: CASSEQGSGTGELFF.

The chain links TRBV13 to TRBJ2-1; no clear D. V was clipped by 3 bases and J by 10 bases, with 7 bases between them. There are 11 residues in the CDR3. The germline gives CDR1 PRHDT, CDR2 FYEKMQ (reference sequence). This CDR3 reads CASSFEGEQFF. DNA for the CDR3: TGTGCCAGCAGCTTCGAAGGGGAGCAGTTCTTC.

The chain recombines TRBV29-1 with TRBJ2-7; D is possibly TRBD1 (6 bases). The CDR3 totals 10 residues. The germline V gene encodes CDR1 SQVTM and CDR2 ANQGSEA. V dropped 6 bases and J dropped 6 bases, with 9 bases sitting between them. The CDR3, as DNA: TGCAGCGTGGGGGCCTCCGAGCAGTACTTC. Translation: CSVGASEQYF.

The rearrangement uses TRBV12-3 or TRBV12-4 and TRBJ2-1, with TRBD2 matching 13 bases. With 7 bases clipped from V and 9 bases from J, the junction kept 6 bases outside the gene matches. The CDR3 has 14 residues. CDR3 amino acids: CASIPGLAGPEQFF. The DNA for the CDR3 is TGTGCCAGCATACCGGGACTAGCGGGACCTGAGCAGTTCTTC.

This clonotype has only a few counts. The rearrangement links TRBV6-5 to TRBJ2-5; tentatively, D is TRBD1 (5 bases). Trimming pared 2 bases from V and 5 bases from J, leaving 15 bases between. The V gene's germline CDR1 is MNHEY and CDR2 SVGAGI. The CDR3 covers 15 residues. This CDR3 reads CASSYRSRVLETQYF. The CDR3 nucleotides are TGTGCCAGCAGTTACCGGTCCAGGGTGTTGGAGACCCAGTACTTC.

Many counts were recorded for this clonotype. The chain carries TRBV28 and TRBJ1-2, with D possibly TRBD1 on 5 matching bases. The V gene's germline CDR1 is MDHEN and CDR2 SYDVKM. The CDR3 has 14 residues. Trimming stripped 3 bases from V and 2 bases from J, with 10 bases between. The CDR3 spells CASSFWQGNYGYTF. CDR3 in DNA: TGTGCCAGCAGTTTTTGGCAGGGAAACTATGGCTACACCTTC.

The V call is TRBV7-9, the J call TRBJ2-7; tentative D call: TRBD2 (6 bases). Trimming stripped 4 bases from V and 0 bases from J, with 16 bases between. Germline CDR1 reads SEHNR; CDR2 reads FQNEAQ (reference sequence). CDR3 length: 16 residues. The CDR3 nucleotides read TGTGCCAGCAGCTCGACCATGGGACTGATCTCCTACGAGCAGTACTTC. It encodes CASSSTMGLISYEQYF.

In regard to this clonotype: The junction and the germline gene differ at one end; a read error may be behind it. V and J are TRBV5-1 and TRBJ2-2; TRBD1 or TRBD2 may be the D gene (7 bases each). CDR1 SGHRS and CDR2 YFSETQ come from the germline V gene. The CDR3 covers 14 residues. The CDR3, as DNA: TGCGCCAGCGGGGGACAGCGGGACACCGGGGAGCCGTTTTTT. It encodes CASGGQRDTGEPFF. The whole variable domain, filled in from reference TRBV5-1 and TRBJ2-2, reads KAGVTQTPRYLIKTRGQQVTLSCSPISGHRSVSWYQQTPGQGLQFLFEYFSETQRNKGNFPGRFSGRQFSNSRSEMNVSTLELGDSALYLCASGGQRDTGEPFFGEGSRLTVL.

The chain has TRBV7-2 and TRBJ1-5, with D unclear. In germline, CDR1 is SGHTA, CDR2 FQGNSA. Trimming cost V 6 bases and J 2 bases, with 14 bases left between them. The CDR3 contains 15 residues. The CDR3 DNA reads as TGTGCCAGCAGTTCCTCAGGTTTTGGCAATCAGCCCCAGCATTTT. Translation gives CASSSSGFGNQPQHF.

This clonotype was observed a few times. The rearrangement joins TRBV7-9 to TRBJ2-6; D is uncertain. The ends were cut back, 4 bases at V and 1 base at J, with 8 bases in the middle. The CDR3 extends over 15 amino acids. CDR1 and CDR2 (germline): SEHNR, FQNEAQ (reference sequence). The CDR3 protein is CASSSWVSGANVLTF. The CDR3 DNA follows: TGTGCCAGCAGCTCCTGGGTGTCTGGGGCCAACGTCCTGACTTTC.

In DNA, the CDR3 is TGTGCCAGCAGGGACAGGGGATGGGACTCCTACGAGCAGTACTTC. Encoded protein: CASRDRGWDSYEQYF. V usage is TRBV28 and J usage is TRBJ2-7; TRBD1 aligns across 9 bases. Losses at the gene ends were 6 bases for V and 0 bases for J; bases not matched to a gene: 6. This CDR3 has 15 residues. Germline lookup yields CDR1 MDHEN and CDR2 SYDVKM.